Shown below are 13 T cell receptor beta chains from a single sample sequenced in a study of blood T cell repertoires in COVID-19. Assay: immunoSEQ multiplex PCR; the TCRdb copy retains only in-frame clones and omits some. Among 150,000 to 200,000 clones listed, 81% were seen once. Source material: peripheral blood. These receptors originate from a woman aged 40-49 years with COVID-19, enrolled during active disease.

This clone showed up just once. This rearrangement joins TRBV19 to TRBJ1-5; 10 bases fit TRBD1. This CDR3 contains 16 residues. V gave up 4 bases and J gave up 2 bases; unmatched junction bases: 5. CDR1 is LNHDA and CDR2 is SQIVND in the germline V gene (reference sequence). The CDR3 region is CASSTQTGGGNQPQHF. The CDR3 bases are TGTGCCAGTAGTACCCAGACAGGGGGCGGCAATCAGCCCCAGCATTTT.

This rearrangement joins TRBV28 to TRBJ1-2, with TRBD1 matching over 7 bases. The trim removed 5 bases at V and 5 bases at J, leaving 2 bases unmatched. The CDR3 consists of 12 residues. The germline V gene encodes CDR1 MDHEN and CDR2 SYDVKM. This CDR3 reads CASSETGYGYTF. Written as DNA, the CDR3 is TGTGCCAGCAGTGAGACAGGGTATGGCTACACCTTC.

The rearrangement uses TRBV19 and TRBJ2-1; the D gene is possibly TRBD1 (6 bases). This CDR3 contains 17 residues. V lost 6 bases to trimming and J lost 5 bases, with 23 bases between them. CDR1 and CDR2 (germline): LNHDA, SQIVND (reference sequence). Written as DNA, the CDR3 is TGTGCCAGTAGCCTTTCACATTACGGGACAACTGACAATGAGCAGTTCTTC. As protein: CASSLSHYGTTDNEQFF.

V is TRBV4-1 and J is TRBJ2-7, with 11 bases identical to TRBD2. V lost 2 bases to trimming and J lost 3 bases; unmatched junction nucleotides: 9. CDR3 size: 17 residues. Looked up from germline, CDR1 is MGHRA and CDR2 is YSYEKL. The CDR3 DNA is TGCGCCAGCAGCCAAACCCGCAGGGGACTAGCGGACTACGAGCAGTACGTC. Residues: CASSQTRRGLADYEQYV.

V is TRBV19 and J is TRBJ2-2; 12 nucleotides match TRBD2. CDR1 is LNHDA and CDR2 is SQIVND in the germline V gene (reference sequence). The ends lost 7 bases at V and 1 base at J; junction bases unmatched: 4. The CDR3 has 16 amino acids. Here the CDR3 reads CASMTSGRRNTGELFF. In DNA form, the CDR3 reads TGTGCCAGTATGACTAGCGGGAGAAGGAACACCGGGGAGCTGTTTTTT.

CDR3 in DNA: TGTGCCAGCAGTGAACAGGGAACAGATACGCAGTATTTT. This encodes CASSEQGTDTQYF. The chain joins TRBV2 to TRBJ2-3; D possibly corresponds to TRBD1 (5 bases). CDR3 size: 13 residues. Germline V gives CDR1 SNHLY, CDR2 FYNNEI. The V end lost 2 bases, the J end lost 3 bases, and 6 bases lay between the germline ends.

The J gene is TRBJ2-7, the V gene TRBV12-3 or TRBV12-4; perhaps TRBD2 as D (6 bases). The CDR3 has 13 amino acids. V lost 10 bases and J lost 6, with 19 bases in between. The CDR3 region has the DNA TGTGCCACCTCTCGAGGGACTTCCCGCGAGCAGTACTTC. Encoded protein: CATSRGTSREQYF.

The sample holds one count of this clone. The rearrangement links TRBV6-5 to TRBJ2-1; 10 bases are shared with TRBD2. This CDR3 is 15 amino acids long. With 6 bases clipped from V and 4 bases from J, the junction kept 6 bases outside the gene matches. The V gene's germline CDR1 is MNHEY and CDR2 SVGAGI. The CDR3 region is CASRIAGGLYNEQFF. Written as DNA, the CDR3 is TGTGCCAGCAGAATAGCGGGGGGCCTTTACAATGAGCAGTTCTTC.

The rearrangement uses TRBV9 and TRBJ2-1; a weak D match, TRBD1 (5 bases). Germline V gene sequence: CDR1 SGDLS, CDR2 YYNGEE. V was pared by 4 bases and J by 9 bases, with 11 bases between. The CDR3 runs to 12 residues. The CDR3 DNA follows: TGTGCCAGCAGCCCCACTGACAGTGAGCAGTTCTTC. It is translated as CASSPTDSEQFF.

The chain has TRBV6-6 and TRBJ1-3, with unresolved D. The germline V gene has CDR1 MNHNY and CDR2 SVGAGI (reference sequence). The CDR3 loop spans 16 amino acids. Trimming shortened V by 6 bases and J by 0 bases, and 15 bases separated the two germline ends. The CDR3 DNA follows: TGTGCCAGCAGCCTAAGGACTCGGAACTCTGGAAACACCATATATTTT. Protein product: CASSLRTRNSGNTIYF.

This clone turned up a few times. This rearrangement joins TRBV2 to TRBJ1-1; D gene uncertain. Germline-derived CDR1 and CDR2 are SNHLY and FYNNEI. This CDR3 has 14 amino acids. Trimming cost V 7 bases and J 0 bases, with 12 bases left between them. The CDR3 is CASKEVALNTEAFF. CDR3 DNA: TGTGCCAGCAAGGAGGTAGCATTGAACACTGAAGCTTTCTTT.

The rearrangement uses TRBV19 and TRBJ2-5; the D gene is possibly TRBD1 (7 bases). V was cut by 2 bases and J by 4 bases, with 11 bases left in between. The CDR3 spans 14 residues. Germline V gene lookup returns CDR1 LNHDA and CDR2 SQIVND (reference sequence). CDR3 region: CASSIQGGGETQYF. DNA of the CDR3: TGTGCCAGTAGTATACAGGGGGGTGGAGAGACCCAGTACTTC.

The chain couples TRBV9 to TRBJ2-2, with TRBD2 identical over 8 bases. This CDR3 is 17 amino acids long. Germline trimming cut 0 bases from V and 6 bases from J; bases unmatched to any gene: 10. CDR1 SGDLS and CDR2 YYNGEE come from the germline V gene. The CDR3 bases are TGTGCCAGCAGCGTAGCTGCGGCTAGCGGGTTCTCCGGGGAGCTGTTTTTT. This gives the protein CASSVAAASGFSGELFF.